What follows describes a single T cell receptor beta chain. Antigen: not known. Using immunoSEQ multiplex PCR, the repertoire was profiled, and TCRdb retains in-frame clones only, with some absent. The table records 20,000 to 30,000 clones, less than 85% of them present only once. This entry is derived from a study of graft-versus-host responses after intestinal transplantation. Turning to the study itself: For two to three years after anti-thymocyte globulin induction, all recipients took tacrolimus and steroids.

Overall study findings and caveats: Recipient marrow showed GvH clones, some seen first in ileum or blood. Peak circulating GvH clone levels tracked with early post-transplant HvG declines. Allografts of patients with graft-donor T cell macrochimerism showed high graft-versus-host to host-versus-graft clone ratios.

The CDR3 totals 14 residues. Trimming cost V 1 base and J 7 bases, with 11 bases left between them. Per the germline V gene, CDR1 is SGHVS and CDR2 is FNYEAQ. This rearrangement joins TRBV7-6 to TRBJ2-1; D is possibly TRBD2 (5 bases). This sequence was found in a human patient who received an intestinal transplant, so some T cells may come from the graft donor. The input for sequencing was PBMCs, taken 28 days after intestinal transplant. In nucleotides, the CDR3 is TGTGCCAGCAGCTTAGGGGGAGCCGGAAATGAGCAGTTCTTC. It translates to CASSLGGAGNEQFF.